This record covers a single TCR beta chain. This sample is drawn from a study of shared clonotypes between healthy human individuals. The table came from immunoSEQ multiplex PCR; TCRdb's copy has only in-frame clones and leaves some out. The repertoire holds roughly 720,000 clones, less than 95% seen once, with less than 40% in the top ten. This CDR3 has 11 residues. Germline CDR1 is MNHEY and CDR2 is SMNVEV (reference sequence). V was cut by 6 bases and J by 5 bases, with 5 bases left in between. This clonotype originated in a man younger than 35 in good health. Some clones in this sample may be carry-over from other donors' samples. J is TRBJ2-1 and V is TRBV27; D is unclear. The sequenced material came from memory CD8+ T cells from PBMCs. The subset was: CD45RO+ cells pooled with CCR7-negative TemRA cells. CDR3 nucleotide sequence: TGTGCCAGCAGCGTTCACAATGAGCAGTTCTTC. This gives the protein CASSVHNEQFF.